Listed below are T cell receptor beta chains from one sample, sequenced in a study of identical twins. TCRdb reprocessed the 5' RACE reads via MiXCR and lists one record per CDR3 protein. The data hold 1.5 million to 2 million distinct CDR3 sequences, with 32% observed a single time. The material sequenced was cord blood. The receptors were gathered from a newborn girl in good health. CDR3s include the opening cysteine and the closing phenylalanine or tryptophan. D genes are given only for firm matches. Some rows have no size entry. The others give once, few or many, or a class for an expanded clone.

CDR3nt,CDR3aa,j_gene,d_gene,v_gene,abundance
TGTGCCAGCAGCTTAGCGCAAATTTTCTCGACCGGCTCCTACGAGCAGTACTTC,CASSLAQIFSTGSYEQYF,TRBJ2-7,NA,TRBV7-9,few
TGTGCCAGCAGGACCGGGACTAGCGGGGGCTACGAGCAGTACTTC,CASRTGTSGGYEQYF,TRBJ2-7,TRBD2,TRBV28,NA
TGCAGTGCCCTTTGGCCGGGAGTAACAGATACGCAGTATTTT,CSALWPGVTDTQYF,TRBJ2-3,NA,TRBV20-1,NA
TGTGCCAGCAGTTTAAATATGGGGGGCGCCCGGGCCGGGGAGCTGTTTTTT,CASSLNMGGARAGELFF,TRBJ2-2,NA,TRBV12-3/TRBV12-4,NA
TGCAGCGTTCTAACTAGCGGGAGTCAGCGCTACGAGCAGTACTTC,CSVLTSGSQRYEQYF,TRBJ2-7,TRBD2,TRBV29-1,many
TGTGCCAGCCGCCTGGCGGGCCCTAGCACAGATACGCAGTATTTT,CASRLAGPSTDTQYF,TRBJ2-3,NA,TRBV6-1,NA
TGCAGCGTTGAAGGGTCTAGCGGGAGCGAAAATGAGCAGTTCTTC,CSVEGSSGSENEQFF,TRBJ2-1,TRBD2,TRBV29-1,NA
TGCAGTGCTAGAGATCGACTGTACACTGAAGCTTTCTTT,CSARDRLYTEAFF,TRBJ1-1,NA,TRBV20-1,NA
TGTGTCATCAGTGAGTCCGGACAGCAGCATGGCTACACCTTC,CVISESGQQHGYTF,TRBJ1-2,NA,TRBV10-3,NA
TGTGCCAGCAGTTCCAGGACTAGCGGGGGGGCGAGGGAGCAGTTCTTC,CASSSRTSGGAREQFF,TRBJ2-1,TRBD2,TRBV2,once
TGCAGTGCTAGTATACTAGCGGACCGCACAGATACGCAGTATTTT,CSASILADRTDTQYF,TRBJ2-3,TRBD2,TRBV20-1,NA
TGTGCCAGCAGATATAGCCCCGGGACAGGGCACATGAACACTGAAGCTTTCTTT,CASRYSPGTGHMNTEAFF,TRBJ1-1,TRBD1,TRBV13,NA
TGTGCCAGCAGTGACACTTCCGGCAGGGCAGGGGATACGCAGTATTTT,CASSDTSGRAGDTQYF,TRBJ2-3,NA,TRBV2,NA
TGTGCCAGCAGTGATCAGGGGAGTGTAGTAACAGATACGCAGTATTTT,CASSDQGSVVTDTQYF,TRBJ2-3,NA,TRBV3-1,NA
TGTGCCAGCAGACAGGGGTGGTATAATTCACCCCTCCACTTT,CASRQGWYNSPLHF,TRBJ1-6,TRBD1,TRBV6-5,NA
TGCGCCAGCAGGGGAGCAGTAGATTACGAGCAGTACTTC,CASRGAVDYEQYF,TRBJ2-7,NA,TRBV5-1,few
TGTGCCACCAGTGATTACGGGAGAGGGGGCAATGAGCAGTTCTTC,CATSDYGRGGNEQFF,TRBJ2-1,NA,TRBV24-1,few